What follows are 22 T cell receptor beta chains derived from one specimen sequenced in a study of T cells in tumors after PD-1 blockade. Repertoires were generated with immunoSEQ multiplex PCR, while TCRdb's copy carries only in-frame clones and drops some. The profile shows about 20,000 clones, roughly 78% of them singletons. Sequenced here: PBMCs, sampled before anti-PD-1 treatment. Receptors originate from a human donor with basal cell carcinoma.

This clone was recorded a few times. J is TRBJ2-5 and V is TRBV29-1; 10 bases map to TRBD2. The CDR3 runs 17 residues. Germline CDR1 and CDR2: SQVTM and ANQGSEA. V lost 2 bases and J lost 5; bases outside the gene matches: 14. CDR3 DNA: TGCAGCGTTGAATTTACGAGCGGGAGGGGAGGCTGGGAGACCCAGTACTTC. Translating gives CSVEFTSGRGGWETQYF.

This clone turned up a few times. V gene TRBV28 combines with J gene TRBJ1-4; D is unresolved. This CDR3 has 14 amino acids. CDR1 and CDR2 from the germline V gene are MDHEN and SYDVKM. Trimming removed 4 bases from V and 8 bases from J, with 14 bases in between. The CDR3 DNA is TGTGCCAGCAGTTCGGACGTTCGGAGAGAAAAACTGTTTTTT. The encoded protein is CASSSDVRREKLFF.

V is TRBV6-1 and J is TRBJ2-5; possibly TRBD1 for D (5 bases). From germline, CDR1 is MNHNS and CDR2 SASEGT. V was clipped by 2 bases and J by 3 bases, with 13 bases between them. CDR3 length equals 15 residues. CDR3 sequence reads: CASSEWGRLKETQYF. CDR3 nucleotides: TGTGCCAGCAGTGAATGGGGCCGACTTAAAGAGACCCAGTACTTC.

The chain carries TRBV3-1 (or the pseudogene TRBV3-2) and TRBJ2-3; D uncertain. Germline loops: CDR1 LGHDT, CDR2 YNNKEL (reference sequence). V shed 0 bases and J shed 0 bases, with 10 bases lying between them. The CDR3 totals 16 residues. The CDR3 here is CASSQDLGSSTDTQYF. The CDR3 region has the DNA TGTGCCAGCAGCCAAGATCTTGGCAGTAGCACAGATACGCAGTATTTT.

V and J are TRBV20-1 and TRBJ2-2; D perhaps matches TRBD2 (6 bases). From germline, CDR1 is DFQATT and CDR2 SNEGSKA (reference sequence). Trimming left V 3 bases short and J 1 base short, with 15 bases between. The CDR3 loop spans 16 amino acids. CDR3 sequence: CSASRGGWENTGELFF. CDR3 coding DNA: TGCAGTGCTAGTAGGGGAGGATGGGAGAACACCGGGGAGCTGTTTTTT.

Judged by abundance, this clone is medium-sized. At one end, the junction sequence differs from germline, possibly due to a read error. In the same sample, other DNA sequences code for this CDR3. The gene calls are TRBV2 and TRBJ2-1; the match to TRBD2 covers 9 bases. Germline-derived CDR1 and CDR2 are SNHLY and FYNNEI. The CDR3 has 19 amino acids. CDR3 loop: CASCDGWAREGSSYNEQFF. As DNA, the CDR3 is TGTGCCAGCTGTGATGGGTGGGCGCGGGAGGGGAGCTCCTACAATGAGCAGTTCTTC.

This clone appeared once. This chain links TRBV6-1 with TRBJ2-7; 9 nucleotides agree with TRBD2. V gave up 1 base and J gave up 3 bases; unmatched junction bases: 4. The germline V gene encodes CDR1 MNHNS and CDR2 SASEGT. The CDR3 loop spans 15 amino acids. The DNA of the CDR3 is TGTGCCAGCAGTGAAGAGACTAGCGGAGGCTACGAGCAGTACTTC. Translation: CASSEETSGGYEQYF.

This clone was recorded a few times. V is TRBV29-1 and J is TRBJ2-7; 10 bases map to TRBD2. V shed 7 bases and J 6 bases; nucleotides not matched to a gene: 12. The CDR3 has 14 amino acids. Germline V lookup: CDR1 SQVTM, CDR2 ANQGSEA. The CDR3 reads CSASLAGVFGEQYF. CDR3 nucleotide sequence: TGCAGCGCATCCCTAGCGGGAGTCTTTGGCGAGCAGTACTTC.

This chain connects TRBV7-2 to TRBJ1-6; 8 bases align to TRBD1. The CDR3 has 17 amino acids. V shed 2 bases, J shed 5 bases, and the junction held 8 bases outside the gene matches. Germline-derived CDR1 and CDR2 are SGHTA and FQGNSA. This CDR3 is CASSLKTGAQNNSPLHF. The CDR3, as DNA: TGTGCCAGCAGCTTAAAGACAGGGGCGCAAAATAATTCACCCCTCCACTTT.

The sample holds a few counts of this clone. In the same sample, other DNA sequences code for this CDR3. The chain links TRBV2 to TRBJ2-1; 9 bases agree with TRBD2. Germline values: CDR1 SNHLY, CDR2 FYNNEI. There are 19 residues in the CDR3. With 8 bases clipped from V and 0 bases from J, the junction kept 17 bases outside the gene matches. Written as DNA, the CDR3 is TGTGCCAGCTGTTACGGGTGGGCGCGGGAGGGGAGCTCCTACAATGAGCAGTTCTTC. Translated: CASCYGWAREGSSYNEQFF. Based on the CDR3 plus reference TRBV2 and TRBJ2-1, the full variable domain is EPEVTQTPSHQVTQMGQEVILRCVPISNHLYFYWYRQILGQKVEFLVSFYNNEISEKSEIFDDQFSVERPDGSNFTLKIRSTKLEDSAMYFCASCYGWAREGSSYNEQFFGPGTRLTVL.

CDR3 residues: CASSLDVSYNEQFF. In DNA, the CDR3 is TGCGCCAGCAGCTTGGACGTCTCCTACAATGAGCAGTTCTTC. The genes are TRBV5-1 and TRBJ2-1; no definite D call. Trimming cost V 0 bases and J 0 bases, with 4 bases left between them. The length of the CDR3 is 14 residues. Germline values: CDR1 SGHRS, CDR2 YFSETQ.

The V call is TRBV6-6, the J call TRBJ2-5; either TRBD1 or TRBD2 may fit D (5 bases each). The V end was cut by 5 bases, the J end by 5 bases, with 12 bases between. Germline V lookup: CDR1 MNHNY, CDR2 SVGAGI (reference sequence). The CDR3 loop spans 13 amino acids. CDR3 region: CASSPGTGETQYF. The CDR3 coding sequence is TGTGCCAGCAGTCCCGGGACGGGCGAGACCCAGTACTTC.

The chain joins TRBV6-1 to TRBJ2-7; D gene ambiguous. Trimming shortened V by 1 base and J by 1 base, and 11 bases separated the two germline ends. The CDR3 runs to 15 residues. Per the germline V gene, CDR1 is MNHNS and CDR2 is SASEGT. CDR3 amino acids: CASSEVIGQSYEQYF. CDR3 in DNA: TGTGCCAGCAGTGAAGTTATAGGCCAGTCCTACGAGCAGTACTTC.

The gene calls are TRBV2 and TRBJ2-3; D call uncertain. The CDR3 totals 12 residues. Germline V gene data show CDR1 as SNHLY and CDR2 as FYNNEI. V shed 7 bases and J shed 6 bases, with 11 bases lying between them. CDR3 bases: TGTGCCAGCACCGAATTGCGGGATACGCAGTATTTT. Translation: CASTELRDTQYF.

This chain uses TRBV7-9 with TRBJ2-1, with 8 bases aligning to TRBD1. The CDR3 runs to 15 residues. Trimming took 5 bases from V and 7 from J; bases not matched to a gene: 10. Germline CDR1 is SEHNR and CDR2 is FQNEAQ (reference sequence). The CDR3 spells CASSPGQAVVNEQFF. The CDR3 DNA reads TGTGCCAGCAGCCCGGGACAGGCTGTTGTGAATGAGCAGTTCTTC.

The chain joins TRBV4-2 to TRBJ2-7; D not certain. Per the germline V gene, CDR1 is LGHNA and CDR2 is YNFKEQ. Deletions cut 3 bases from V and 7 bases from J, with 22 bases between. The CDR3 is 16 amino acids. This CDR3 is CASSQRAGDTGEEQYF. In nucleotides, the CDR3 is TGTGCCAGCAGCCAGCGCGCCGGAGACACGGGTGAGGAGCAGTACTTC.

V is TRBV3-1 (or the pseudogene TRBV3-2) and J is TRBJ2-3; no firm D call. The CDR3 sequence is 13 residues long. Looked up from germline, CDR1 is LGHDT and CDR2 is YNNKEL (reference sequence). The germline V and J ends were trimmed by 4 bases and 0 bases, with 5 bases remaining between them. The CDR3 protein is CASSLGSTDTQYF. CDR3 DNA sequence: TGTGCCAGCAGCCTGGGTAGCACAGATACGCAGTATTTT.

This clone was detected a few times. V gene TRBV29-1 combines with J gene TRBJ2-3, with TRBD2 matching 7 bases. Germline assignment: CDR1 SQVTM and CDR2 ANQGSEA. The CDR3 loop spans 13 amino acids. The V and J ends lost 6 bases and 0 bases, in that order; junction bases with no gene match: 3. The CDR3 DNA follows: TGCAGCGTAAGGGGACTAAGCACAGATACGCAGTATTTT. This gives the protein CSVRGLSTDTQYF.

The chain uses TRBV24-1 and TRBJ1-5; D is unclear. The CDR3 is 14 amino acids. CDR1 and CDR2 (germline): KGHDR, SFDVKD. Deletions cut 4 bases from V and 6 bases from J, with 12 bases between. CDR3 sequence (DNA): TGTGCCACCAGTGACTCGGGGTCAGGTCAGCCCCAGCATTTT. Amino acids: CATSDSGSGQPQHF.

This clone showed up just a few times. The CDR3 sequence is CASSVESGGHGETQYF. The CDR3 region has the DNA TGTGCCAGCAGCGTAGAAAGCGGGGGCCATGGAGAGACCCAGTACTTC. The rearrangement joins TRBV9 to TRBJ2-5; the match to TRBD2 covers 8 bases. CDR1 is SGDLS, CDR2 YYNGEE, per germline. The V gene end was trimmed by 0 bases and the J gene end by 4 bases; junction bases not matched to a gene: 8. The CDR3 contains 16 residues.

The genes are TRBV7-3 and TRBJ1-3; the D is unclear. The V end lost 5 bases, the J end lost 0 bases, and 5 bases lay between the germline ends. The germline gives CDR1 SGHTA, CDR2 FQGTGA. CDR3 size: 13 residues. The CDR3 coding sequence is TGTGCCAGCAGCAGCAACTCTGGAAACACCATATATTTT. This encodes CASSSNSGNTIYF.

V usage is TRBV10-1 and J usage is TRBJ2-7, with 8 positions matching TRBD1. The V and J ends lost 8 bases and 3 bases, in that order; junction bases with no gene match: 12. CDR1 is WNHNN and CDR2 is SYGVQD in the germline V gene (reference sequence). This CDR3 contains 15 residues. The CDR3 DNA is TGCGCCAGCCCCAACCCCGGGACAGGACACTACGAGCAGTACTTC. It specifies CASPNPGTGHYEQYF.